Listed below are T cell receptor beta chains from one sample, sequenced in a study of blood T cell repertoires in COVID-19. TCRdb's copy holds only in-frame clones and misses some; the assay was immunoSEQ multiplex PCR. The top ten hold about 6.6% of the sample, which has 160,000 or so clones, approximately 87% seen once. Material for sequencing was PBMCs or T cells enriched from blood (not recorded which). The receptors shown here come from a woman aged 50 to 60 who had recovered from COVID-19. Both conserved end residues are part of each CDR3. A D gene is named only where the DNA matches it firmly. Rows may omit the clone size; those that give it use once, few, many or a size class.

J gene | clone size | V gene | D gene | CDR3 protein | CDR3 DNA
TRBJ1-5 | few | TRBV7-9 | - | CASSLEGSNQPQHF | TGTGCCAGCAGCTTAGAAGGGAGTAATCAGCCCCAGCATTTT
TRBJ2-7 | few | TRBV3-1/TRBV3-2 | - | CASSQDLGLGTVHEQYF | TGTGCCAGCAGCCAAGATCTGGGGCTAGGTACGGTGCACGAGCAGTACTTC
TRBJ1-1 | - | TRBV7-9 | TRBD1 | CASSPDRVVGTEAFF | TGTGCCAGCAGCCCGGACAGGGTGGTAGGGACTGAAGCTTTCTTT
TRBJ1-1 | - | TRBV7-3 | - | CASSPWAGSPEAFF | TGTGCCAGCAGCCCGTGGGCAGGGTCACCTGAAGCTTTCTTT
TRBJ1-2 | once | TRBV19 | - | CASSPLGENYGYTF | TGTGCCAGTAGTCCCCTGGGAGAGAACTATGGCTACACCTTC
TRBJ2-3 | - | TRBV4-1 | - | CASSQVGGDTQYF | TGCGCCAGCAGCCAAGTCGGGGGAGATACGCAGTATTTT
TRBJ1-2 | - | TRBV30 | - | CAWSVQGRRYTF | TGTGCCTGGAGTGTACAGGGTCGGCGCTACACCTTC
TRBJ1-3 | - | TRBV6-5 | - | CASSYESSGNTIYF | TGTGCCAGCAGTTACGAGAGCTCTGGAAACACCATATATTTT
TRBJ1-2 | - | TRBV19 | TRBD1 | CASSIDDRAIGYTF | TGTGCCAGTAGTATAGACGACAGGGCGATCGGCTACACCTTC
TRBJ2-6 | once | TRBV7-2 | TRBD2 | CASSAAGAGANVLTF | TGTGCCAGCAGCGCCGCGGGGGCTGGGGCCAACGTCCTGACTTTC
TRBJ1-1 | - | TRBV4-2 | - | CASSRGSAVENTEAFF | TGTGCCAGCAGCCGAGGATCAGCCGTCGAGAACACTGAAGCTTTCTTT
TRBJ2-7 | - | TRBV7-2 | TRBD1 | CASSLAPGQGPAYEQYF | TGTGCCAGCAGCTTAGCCCCGGGACAGGGGCCCGCCTACGAGCAGTACTTC
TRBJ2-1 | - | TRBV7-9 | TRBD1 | CASSSRDRGGSNEQFF | TGTGCCAGCAGCTCACGGGACAGGGGAGGCTCCAATGAGCAGTTCTTC
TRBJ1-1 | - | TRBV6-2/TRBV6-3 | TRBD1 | CASSYPDRGWVNTEAFF | TGTGCCAGCAGTTACCCTGACAGGGGATGGGTGAACACTGAAGCTTTCTTT
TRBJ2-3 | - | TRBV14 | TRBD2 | CASRRTSGRDTQYF | TGTGCCAGCAGAAGGACTAGCGGAAGAGATACGCAGTATTTT
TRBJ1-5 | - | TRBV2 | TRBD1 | CASRRDRGHGNQPQHF | TGTGCCAGCAGGAGGGACAGGGGGCATGGCAATCAGCCCCAGCATTTT
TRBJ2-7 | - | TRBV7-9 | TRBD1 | CASSFGTGGYEQYF | TGTGCCAGCAGCTTTGGGACAGGGGGGTACGAGCAGTACTTC
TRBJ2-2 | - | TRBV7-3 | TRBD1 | CASSPRTGPGELFF | TGTGCCAGCAGCCCACGGACAGGGCCCGGGGAGCTGTTTTTT
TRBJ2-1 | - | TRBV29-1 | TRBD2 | CSVEIGIAGFYNEQFF | TGCAGCGTTGAAATCGGGATAGCGGGGTTTTACAATGAGCAGTTCTTC
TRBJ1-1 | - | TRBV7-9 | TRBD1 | CASSYAGTGERAFF | TGTGCCAGCAGCTACGCCGGGACAGGGGAGAGAGCTTTCTTT
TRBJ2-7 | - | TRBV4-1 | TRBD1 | CASSQVPGQGYEQYF | TGCGCCAGCAGCCAAGTCCCGGGACAGGGCTACGAGCAGTACTTC
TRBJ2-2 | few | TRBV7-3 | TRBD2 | CASRPASGAGTGELFF | TGTGCCAGCAGACCGGCCAGCGGAGCGGGGACCGGGGAGCTGTTTTTT
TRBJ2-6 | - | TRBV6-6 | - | CASSSGLVSGANVLTF | TGTGCCAGCAGTTCGGGACTGGTCTCTGGGGCCAACGTCCTGACTTTC
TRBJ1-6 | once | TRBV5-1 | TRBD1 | CASGLGDRGPALHF | TGCGCCAGCGGTCTAGGGGACAGGGGGCCAGCCCTCCACTTT
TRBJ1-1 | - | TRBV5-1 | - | CASSLGQLSKLEAFF | TGCGCCAGCAGCTTGGGACAACTTTCCAAACTTGAAGCTTTCTTT
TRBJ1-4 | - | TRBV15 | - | CATSRDLTVTNEKLFF | TGTGCCACCAGCAGAGATCTAACGGTTACTAATGAAAAACTGTTTTTT
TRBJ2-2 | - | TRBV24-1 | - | CATSSAVATGELFF | TGTGCCACCAGTTCGGCGGTAGCCACCGGGGAGCTGTTTTTT
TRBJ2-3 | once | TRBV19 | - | CASKAGPTDTQYF | TGTGCCAGTAAGGCAGGGCCCACAGATACGCAGTATTTT
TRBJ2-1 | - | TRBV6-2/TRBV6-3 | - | CASSHQERYNEQFF | TGTGCCAGCAGTCACCAGGAGCGGTACAATGAGCAGTTCTTC
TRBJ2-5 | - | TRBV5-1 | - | CASTPGDVQETQYF | TGCGCCAGCACCCCGGGGGATGTCCAAGAGACCCAGTACTTC
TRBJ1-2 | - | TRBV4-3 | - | CASSQDIQGPGVGYTF | TGCGCCAGCAGCCAAGACATTCAGGGGCCCGGGGTCGGCTACACCTTC
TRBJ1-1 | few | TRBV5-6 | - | CASSRQVMNTEAFF | TGTGCCAGCAGCCGACAGGTTATGAACACTGAAGCTTTCTTT
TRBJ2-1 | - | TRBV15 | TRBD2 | CATSRGLAGNYNEQFF | TGTGCCACCAGCAGAGGACTAGCGGGGAACTACAATGAGCAGTTCTTC
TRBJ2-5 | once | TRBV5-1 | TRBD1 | CASSLVRGLRETQYF | TGCGCCAGCAGCTTGGTGAGGGGGCTACGAGAGACCCAGTACTTC
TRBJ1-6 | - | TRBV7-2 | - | CASSSAGSYNSPLHF | TGTGCCAGCAGCTCAGCCGGGAGCTATAATTCACCCCTCCACTTT